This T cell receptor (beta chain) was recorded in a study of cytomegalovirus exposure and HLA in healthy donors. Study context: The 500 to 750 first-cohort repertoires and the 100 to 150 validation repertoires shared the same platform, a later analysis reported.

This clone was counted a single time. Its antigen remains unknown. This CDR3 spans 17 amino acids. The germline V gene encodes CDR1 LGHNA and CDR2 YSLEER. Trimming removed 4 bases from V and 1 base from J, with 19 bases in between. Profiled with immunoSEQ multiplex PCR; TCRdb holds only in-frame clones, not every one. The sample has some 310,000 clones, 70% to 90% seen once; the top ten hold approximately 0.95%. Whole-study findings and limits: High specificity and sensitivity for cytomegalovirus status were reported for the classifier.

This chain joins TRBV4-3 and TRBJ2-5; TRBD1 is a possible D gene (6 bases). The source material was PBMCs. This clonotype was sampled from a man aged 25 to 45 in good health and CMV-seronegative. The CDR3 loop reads CASSRAIPQGPQETQYF. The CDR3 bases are TGCGCCAGCAGCCGCGCTATTCCACAGGGACCCCAAGAGACCCAGTACTTC.